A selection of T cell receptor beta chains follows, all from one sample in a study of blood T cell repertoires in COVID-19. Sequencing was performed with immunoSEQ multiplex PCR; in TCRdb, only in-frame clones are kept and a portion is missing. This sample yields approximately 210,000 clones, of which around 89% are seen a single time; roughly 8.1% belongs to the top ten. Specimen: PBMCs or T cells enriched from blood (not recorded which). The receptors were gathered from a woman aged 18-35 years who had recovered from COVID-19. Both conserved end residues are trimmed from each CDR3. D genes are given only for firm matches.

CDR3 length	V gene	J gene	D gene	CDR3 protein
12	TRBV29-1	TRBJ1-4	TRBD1	SVDPTGGGEKLF
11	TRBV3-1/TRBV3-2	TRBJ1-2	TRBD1	ASSPGQAYGYT
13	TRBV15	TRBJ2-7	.	ATSRDRVVHDEQY
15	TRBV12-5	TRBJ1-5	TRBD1	ASARDRGEVGNQPQH
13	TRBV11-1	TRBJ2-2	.	ASSPPTGDTGELF
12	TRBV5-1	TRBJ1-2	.	ASSPGQQDYGYT
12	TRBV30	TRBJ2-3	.	AWARNTNTDTQY
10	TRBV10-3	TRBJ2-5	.	AISEALGGQY
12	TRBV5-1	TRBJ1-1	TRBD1	ASSLATGGIEAF
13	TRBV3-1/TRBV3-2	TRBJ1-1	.	ASSGAGIASSEAF
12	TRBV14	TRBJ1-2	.	ASSQGSVVVDYT
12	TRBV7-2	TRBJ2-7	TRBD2	ASRPGLASGEQY
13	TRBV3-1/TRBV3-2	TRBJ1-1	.	ASSQDPGLDTEAF
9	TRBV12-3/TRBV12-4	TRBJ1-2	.	ASRSSYGYT
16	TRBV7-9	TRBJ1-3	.	ASSTRPGGTLSGNTIY
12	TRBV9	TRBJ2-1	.	ASSVGTLGNEQF
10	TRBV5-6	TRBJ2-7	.	ASSFHYYEQY
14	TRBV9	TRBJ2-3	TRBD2	ASSVASGGLPDTQY
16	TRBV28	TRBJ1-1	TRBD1	ASSPSTGGAPWVTEAF
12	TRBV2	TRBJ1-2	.	ASSEARGAYGYT
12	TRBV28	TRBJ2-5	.	ASSLHDIQETQY
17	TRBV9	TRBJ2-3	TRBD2	ASSRGLAGGPPATDTQY
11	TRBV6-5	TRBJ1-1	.	ASSYRGHTEAF
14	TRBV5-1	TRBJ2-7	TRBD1	ASSLASGTGSYEQY
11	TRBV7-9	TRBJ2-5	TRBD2	ASSLEAGETQY
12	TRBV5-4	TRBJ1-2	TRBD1	ASSLPGTGVYYT
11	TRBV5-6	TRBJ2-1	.	ASSLGSSNEQF
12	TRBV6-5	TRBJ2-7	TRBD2	ASSYQGLAGEQY
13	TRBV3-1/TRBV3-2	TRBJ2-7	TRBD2	ASSPYSGASYEQY
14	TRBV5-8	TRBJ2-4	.	ASSLFGRSPKNIQY
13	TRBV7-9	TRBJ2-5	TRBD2	ASSWTSGVGETQY
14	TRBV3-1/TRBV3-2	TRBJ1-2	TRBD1	ASSQAGTGGADGYT
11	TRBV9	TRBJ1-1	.	ASSPLGRSEAF